Following are 3 T cell receptor beta chains from one sample sequenced in a study of Ad26.COV2.S vaccination and SARS-CoV-2 variants. Noted treatment: roughly 19 received Ad26.COV2.S at low or high dose, single or two shots; about 5 received placebo; per-sample allocation not given. Vaccine and placebo recipients were sampled on day 63 after the first injection. TCRdb's table, derived via immunoSEQ multiplex PCR, lists solely in-frame clones and lacks some. The sample carries a few hundred thousand clones, about 90% recorded once. The specimen was peripheral blood, collected in a trial of Ad26.COV2.S vaccine versus placebo. All receptors come from a person between 18 and 59 years old who received the Ad26.COV2.S COVID-19 vaccine or a placebo.

The chain links TRBV3-1 (or the pseudogene TRBV3-2) to TRBJ1-2; unclear D gene. Per the germline V gene, CDR1 is LGHDT and CDR2 is YNNKEL (reference sequence). Trimming took off 3 bases at V and 5 bases at J, with 10 bases between the two ends. The CDR3 loop spans 13 amino acids. In DNA, the CDR3 is TGTGCCAGCAGCCAGCTTCGGGGTTATGGCTACACCTTC. Amino acid sequence: CASSQLRGYGYTF.

The rearrangement joins TRBV30 to TRBJ2-3; 7 bases align to TRBD1. CDR3 length equals 16 residues. V was clipped by 6 bases and J by 3 bases; unmatched bases: 15. Germline V lookup: CDR1 GTSNPN, CDR2 SVGIG (reference sequence). This CDR3 reads CACALIRDRGTDTQYF. The CDR3 DNA is TGTGCCTGCGCATTAATCCGGGACAGAGGGACAGATACGCAGTATTTT.

This chain joins TRBV3-1 (or the pseudogene TRBV3-2) and TRBJ1-5, with 8 bases identical to TRBD1. CDR1 is LGHDT, CDR2 YNNKEL, per germline (reference sequence). The CDR3 contains 15 residues. J was trimmed by 0 bases and V by 3 bases; bases with no gene match: 1. The CDR3 DNA reads as TGTGCCAGCAGCCAGGACAGGGTTAGCAATCAGCCCCAGCATTTT. As protein: CASSQDRVSNQPQHF.